This is a list of T cell receptor beta chains from one sample in a study of EBV T-cell therapy then PD-1 blockade in nasopharyngeal carcinoma. Clones were read by immunoSEQ multiplex PCR, and TCRdb kept only the in-frame ones, dropping some. The top ten hold roughly 28% of the sample, which has 25,000 or so clones, 75% to 90% seen once. These receptors' targets are unknown. Source: CD8+ T cells from blood, taken at approximately day 64 from a patient whose treatment included autologous EBV-specific T cells and nivolumab. Source of these receptors: a man aged 40-49 years with nasopharyngeal carcinoma. Both conserved end residues are part of each CDR3. Each record gives: clone size, J gene, V gene, D gene, CDR3 protein, CDR3 DNA. The D gene is left open where the match is weak. Expanded clones get a size class; other rows say once, few or many, or leave the size out.

- TRBJ2-7 TRBV28 TRBD1 CATQQGGRVYEQYF TGTGCCACCCAACAGGGGGGCAGGGTCTACGAGCAGTACTTC
once TRBJ2-7 TRBV6-2/TRBV6-3 TRBD2 CASSYSGLGYEQYF TGTGCCAGCAGTTACTCGGGACTAGGCTACGAGCAGTACTTC
- TRBJ2-5 TRBV28 - CASSSRLGQETQYF TGTGCCAGCAGTTCGCGATTGGGGCAAGAGACCCAGTACTTC
- TRBJ2-1 TRBV9 TRBD1 CASSAGQGSNNEQFF TGTGCCAGCAGCGCTGGACAGGGGAGCAACAATGAGCAGTTCTTC
- TRBJ1-1 TRBV10-3 TRBD1 CAISETNRQGAGTEAFF TGTGCCATCAGTGAGACGAATCGACAGGGGGCAGGGACTGAAGCTTTCTTT
- TRBJ2-2 TRBV7-2 - CASSLAYRTLNTGELFF TGTGCCAGCAGCTTAGCATACAGGACTTTGAACACCGGGGAGCTGTTTTTT
- TRBJ2-1 TRBV15 - CATSGAEQRSYNEQFF TGTGCCACCAGCGGTGCCGAACAAAGGTCCTACAATGAGCAGTTCTTC
- TRBJ1-2 TRBV30 TRBD1 CAWTSGTGGRRGYTF TGTGCCTGGACTTCGGGGACAGGGGGGCGGCGTGGCTACACCTTC
- TRBJ2-5 TRBV9 - CASSVDEGGQETQYF TGTGCCAGCAGCGTAGACGAGGGGGGCCAAGAGACCCAGTACTTC
- TRBJ1-2 TRBV13 TRBD1 CASSSGQGLGGYTF TGTGCCAGCAGCTCGGGACAGGGCCTCGGTGGCTACACCTTC
few TRBJ2-3 TRBV9 - CASSAPIGGTDTQYF TGTGCCAGCAGCGCACCTATAGGGGGCACAGATACGCAGTATTTT
once TRBJ1-1 TRBV9 - CASSVDIVTEAFF TGTGCCAGCAGCGTAGATATCGTCACTGAAGCTTTCTTT
- TRBJ1-4 TRBV6-6 - CASSYSIEGGEKLFF TGTGCCAGCAGTTACTCGATCGAGGGAGGTGAAAAACTGTTTTTT
- TRBJ2-7 TRBV10-3 TRBD1 CAISESAQGAYEQYF TGTGCCATCAGTGAGTCCGCTCAGGGGGCTTACGAGCAGTACTTC
once TRBJ2-7 TRBV28 - CASGWEWEQYF TGTGCCAGCGGGTGGGAGTGGGAGCAGTACTTC
- TRBJ1-2 TRBV28 TRBD1 CASSLTGNYGYTF TGTGCCAGCAGCCTGACAGGGAACTATGGCTACACCTTC
once TRBJ1-2 TRBV5-5 TRBD1 CASSLDRGYGYTF TGTGCCAGCAGCTTGGACAGGGGGTATGGCTACACCTTC
- TRBJ1-1 TRBV2 - CASPRQLNTEAFF TGTGCCAGCCCCCGGCAGTTGAACACTGAAGCTTTCTTT
once TRBJ1-2 TRBV21-1 - CASSIGAGANYGYTF TGTGCCAGCAGCATTGGGGCAGGGGCTAACTATGGCTACACCTTC
- TRBJ1-5 TRBV6-6 TRBD1 CASSWTGSGNQPQHF TGTGCCAGCAGTTGGACAGGATCTGGGAATCAGCCCCAGCATTTT
- TRBJ2-7 TRBV2 - CAITKGDPYEQYF TGTGCCATCACCAAGGGAGACCCCTACGAGCAGTACTTC
few TRBJ2-7 TRBV27 TRBD1 CASSLGQASREQYF TGTGCCAGCAGTCTCGGACAGGCCTCACGCGAGCAGTACTTC
- TRBJ1-2 TRBV7-9 - CASSLAYRDRDYGYTF TGTGCCAGCAGCTTAGCGTATAGGGACCGGGACTATGGCTACACCTTC
- TRBJ1-2 TRBV9 - CASSAEGTYGYTF TGTGCCAGCAGCGCCGAAGGGACCTATGGCTACACCTTC
- TRBJ2-1 TRBV29-1 TRBD2 CSAVSGGVYNEQFF TGCAGCGCCGTCAGCGGGGGAGTATACAATGAGCAGTTCTTC
- TRBJ1-2 TRBV5-4 TRBD1 CASSARPGQLYGYTF TGTGCCAGCAGCGCGAGGCCGGGACAGCTCTATGGCTACACCTTC
- TRBJ2-1 TRBV29-1 TRBD1 CSVDEGDSVDNEQFF TGCAGCGTTGATGAGGGGGACAGCGTTGACAATGAGCAGTTCTTC